This T cell receptor beta chain was sequenced during a study of blood T cell repertoires in COVID-19. Looking at the study overall: The United States, Italy and Spain were the sources of the acute and convalescent COVID-19 samples. From T cells, B-cell-depleted T cells, or PBMCs came the material, which was cDNA or gDNA.

Trimming took 3 bases from V and 5 from J, leaving 14 bases between them. Germline assignment: CDR1 LNHDA and CDR2 SQIVND (reference sequence). The CDR3 extends over 15 amino acids. Authors' methods: Researchers report that nucleated cell counts were estimated from reference gene primer amplification. Method: immunoSEQ multiplex PCR; TCRdb's copy keeps in-frame clones and lacks some. Clonal size and the V and J genes are those of that table, whereas D and trimming came from the DNA. Here the sample spans approximately 190,000 clones, 80% being singletons. This receptor was identified in a man aged 60 to 75 with acute or convalescent COVID-19. The sample taken for sequencing was peripheral blood. The chain couples TRBV19 to TRBJ1-5, with D uncertain. The CDR3 nucleotides are TGTGCCAGTAGTATGGTTCCCCGACATGATCAGCCCCAGCATTTT. Protein sequence: CASSMVPRHDQPQHF.